A selection of T cell receptor beta chains follows, all from one sample in a study of shared clonotypes between healthy human individuals. Assay: immunoSEQ multiplex PCR; the TCRdb copy retains only in-frame clones and omits some. The sample carries hundreds of thousands of clones, about 95% recorded once. Sequences were obtained from naive CD8+ T cells sorted from blood. The origin of the receptors is a woman in her 30s in good health. CDR3s include the opening cysteine and the closing phenylalanine or tryptophan. The D gene is left open where the match is weak. The size of a clone is reported for some rows only, either as once, few or many, or as a class for expanded clones.

j_gene	d_gene	v_gene	abundance	CDR3nt	CDR3aa
TRBJ1-4	TRBD1	TRBV19	-	TGTGCCAGTACCGACGTTCATCTAAAGGGACAGGGTGAGACTAATGAAAAACTGTTTTTT	CASTDVHLKGQGETNEKLFF
TRBJ2-3	TRBD2	TRBV11-2	-	TGTGCCAGCAGCTTATTCTATAGCGGGAGCACAGATACGCAGTATTTT	CASSLFYSGSTDTQYF
TRBJ2-7	-	TRBV7-8	-	TGTGCCAGCAGCTCCCGGATTACAACCTACGGCTACGAGCAGTACTTC	CASSSRITTYGYEQYF
TRBJ2-1	TRBD2	TRBV4-2	-	TGTGCCAGCAGCCAAGATTCACTAGCGGGAGGTGGTGAGCAGTTCTTC	CASSQDSLAGGGEQFF
TRBJ1-2	-	TRBV5-4	-	TGTGCCAGCAGCTTGGGGGTTTATGGCTACACCTTC	CASSLGVYGYTF
TRBJ1-1	-	TRBV28	-	TGTGCCAGCAGACCGATAGTGGGGAGAGCGGAGCCGGTTGGGGCTTTCTTT	CASRPIVGRAEPVGAFF
TRBJ2-1	-	TRBV5-6	-	TGTGCCAGCAGCTTGGGGTTACTCCCCTGGTCCAATGAGCAGTTCTTC	CASSLGLLPWSNEQFF
TRBJ2-7	-	TRBV6-5	-	TGTGCCAGCAGTTACTCTCGCGACGGTGGGCAGTACTTC	CASSYSRDGGQYF
TRBJ1-1	TRBD1	TRBV28	-	TGTGCCAGCAGTCCGAACAGGGGGAACACTGAAGCTTTCTTT	CASSPNRGNTEAFF
TRBJ2-7	TRBD1	TRBV5-1	-	TGCGCCAGCAGCTGGGACAGGGGCTACGAGCAGTACTTC	CASSWDRGYEQYF
TRBJ2-1	-	TRBV4-1	-	TGCGCCAGCAGCCAACCCTCGACAGGAGCCTGGCACAATGAGCAGTTCTTC	CASSQPSTGAWHNEQFF
TRBJ1-2	TRBD1	TRBV28	once	TGTGCCAGCACGACAGGGGACTATGGCTACACCTTC	CASTTGDYGYTF
TRBJ1-2	TRBD1	TRBV27	-	TGTGCCAGCGCGAGACAGGGGGCAAGGGGCTATGGCTACACCTTC	CASARQGARGYGYTF
TRBJ2-7	-	TRBV14	-	TGTGCCAGCAGCCAAGCCCCCTTCCACGGGTACGAGCAGTACTTC	CASSQAPFHGYEQYF
TRBJ2-7	TRBD2	TRBV9	-	TGTGCCAGCAGCCCACGGACTAGCTGGTACGAGCAGTACTTC	CASSPRTSWYEQYF
TRBJ2-7	TRBD1	TRBV15	-	TGTGCCACCAGCGAGCACCGGGACAGAACATACGAGCAGTACTTC	CATSEHRDRTYEQYF
TRBJ1-5	TRBD1	TRBV7-8	-	TGTGCCAGCAGCTTAGGCCGGGACAGGGGGAGTCAGCCCCAGCATTTT	CASSLGRDRGSQPQHF
TRBJ1-5	-	TRBV11-2	-	TGTGCCAGCAGCTTAATGCCAGGGGATCAGCCCCAGCATTTT	CASSLMPGDQPQHF
TRBJ2-7	TRBD2	TRBV10-2	-	TGCGCCAGCAGTCCCTCTAGCGGTACCTACTCCTACGAGCAGTACTTC	CASSPSSGTYSYEQYF
TRBJ2-5	-	TRBV27	-	TGTGCCAGCAGTCCCACGACGGCACAAGAGACCCAGTACTTC	CASSPTTAQETQYF
TRBJ2-1	-	TRBV29-1	-	TGCAGCGTTGAAACGGGTGAGGCGGTAACCTACAATGAGCAGTTCTTC	CSVETGEAVTYNEQFF
TRBJ2-1	-	TRBV29-1	-	TGCAGCGTTGAAGACAGTTACAATGAGCAGTTCTTC	CSVEDSYNEQFF
TRBJ1-2	-	TRBV28	-	TGTGCCAGCAGCTTGCAGGGTTCTAGCACCTTC	CASSLQGSSTF
TRBJ2-7	-	TRBV27	-	TGTGCCAGCAGGGGGGACATAGGCCCGTACGAGCAGTACTTC	CASRGDIGPYEQYF
TRBJ2-5	TRBD2	TRBV5-1	once	TGCGCCAGCAGCTTACTAGCGGAAGAGACCCAGTACTTC	CASSLLAEETQYF
TRBJ2-2	-	TRBV2	-	TGTGCCAGCAGGGGTATCGAGGGAGCGAACACCGGGGAGCTGTTTTTT	CASRGIEGANTGELFF
TRBJ2-7	-	TRBV27	-	TGTGCCAGCAGTCACGGCGACAACTACGAGCAGTACTTC	CASSHGDNYEQYF
TRBJ2-1	TRBD2	TRBV15	-	TGTGCCACCAGCAGACTGACTAGCGGCCCCTACAATGAGCAGTTCTTC	CATSRLTSGPYNEQFF
TRBJ2-4	-	TRBV5-4	-	TGTGCCAGCAGCTCGATTCTAGCCAAAAACATTCAGTACTTC	CASSSILAKNIQYF
TRBJ2-1	TRBD2	TRBV7-6	-	TGTGCCAGCAGCGACCCCACTAGCGGAACCTACAATGAGCAGTTCTTC	CASSDPTSGTYNEQFF
TRBJ2-7	TRBD1	TRBV28	-	TGTGCCAGCAGCCGGATGGAAGGGACAGGTTTGTTCTACGAGCAGTACTTC	CASSRMEGTGLFYEQYF
TRBJ2-7	-	TRBV27	-	TGTGCCAGCAGTCCCGACGTGTCCTACGAGCAGTACTTC	CASSPDVSYEQYF
TRBJ1-2	-	TRBV29-1	-	TGCAGCGTTGAAGCCCGCGGACAGCTTATCGGCTACACCTTC	CSVEARGQLIGYTF
TRBJ2-3	TRBD2	TRBV4-2	-	TGTGCCAGCAGCCAACACGAGGGGGCTAGCGGGAGGGAGACGCAGTATTTT	CASSQHEGASGRETQYF
TRBJ2-5	TRBD2	TRBV28	-	TGTGCCAGCAGTCCGATGGGACTAGCGGACCAAGAGACCCAGTACTTC	CASSPMGLADQETQYF
TRBJ2-3	TRBD2	TRBV27	-	TGTGCCAGCAGGGCCGGGACTAGCGGGACACTAGATACGCAGTATTTT	CASRAGTSGTLDTQYF
TRBJ1-1	-	TRBV9	-	TGTGCCAGCAGCGTAGGACTCTGGAACACTGAAGCTTTCTTT	CASSVGLWNTEAFF
TRBJ2-1	-	TRBV7-8	-	TGTGCCAGCAGCTTTTGGGCAGGGGTGCGACCAGCGGACAATGAGCAGTTCTTC	CASSFWAGVRPADNEQFF
TRBJ2-2	-	TRBV5-1	-	TGCGCCAGCAGCTTGGACAATCCAGGCGGGGAGCTGTTTTTT	CASSLDNPGGELFF
TRBJ2-7	-	TRBV2	-	TGTGCCAGCAGTGTTGGATTCTCCTACGAGCAGTACTTC	CASSVGFSYEQYF
TRBJ1-1	-	TRBV6-5	-	TGTGCCAGCAGTTACTCGGCAGGAATGAACACTGAAGCTTTCTTT	CASSYSAGMNTEAFF
TRBJ2-2	-	TRBV19	once	TGTGCCAGTAGTATAGATCTCTCGCCCGTTGGGGAGCTGTTTTTT	CASSIDLSPVGELFF
TRBJ2-7	-	TRBV28	few	TGTGCCAGCAGTTTTGTTACGGTCAGGTTCCACGAGCAGTACTTC	CASSFVTVRFHEQYF
TRBJ1-2	TRBD1	TRBV5-1	-	TGCGCCAGCAGCGCCGGACAGGGGGCTGATGGCTACACCTTC	CASSAGQGADGYTF
TRBJ1-1	-	TRBV7-9	-	TGTGCCAGCAGCTTAGGAGTTATGAACACTGAAGCTTTCTTT	CASSLGVMNTEAFF
TRBJ2-7	TRBD1	TRBV27	-	TGTGCCAGCAGACTAACCGGGACAGGGGGTTACGAGCAGTACTTC	CASRLTGTGGYEQYF
TRBJ2-3	-	TRBV29-1	-	TGCAGCGCCCCCACGGATACGGGCACAGATACGCAGTATTTT	CSAPTDTGTDTQYF
TRBJ2-1	-	TRBV7-8	-	TGTGCCAGCAGCACATCCCTGTACGGGAGCTCCTACAATGAGCAGTTCTTC	CASSTSLYGSSYNEQFF
TRBJ1-2	-	TRBV7-3	-	TGTGCCAGCAGCTTAACCGCGGTCTATGGCTACACCTTC	CASSLTAVYGYTF
TRBJ2-6	TRBD1	TRBV7-9	-	TGTGCCAGCAGCCCTCGGGACAGGGGGCGCGGTGGGGCCAACGTCCTGACTTTC	CASSPRDRGRGGANVLTF
TRBJ1-1	-	TRBV21-1	-	TGTGCCAGCAGCAAAGGCGAAAGAGGGGGTTGCATGAACACTGAAGCTTTCTTT	CASSKGERGGCMNTEAFF
TRBJ2-7	TRBD1	TRBV2	-	TGTGCCAGCAGTGGACAGGGGGTGCAGGGTAGCTCCTACGAGCAGTACTTC	CASSGQGVQGSSYEQYF
TRBJ2-2	TRBD2	TRBV4-1	-	TGCGCCAGCAGCCACTCGCATAGCGGGAGTAACGGGGAGCTGTTTTTT	CASSHSHSGSNGELFF
TRBJ1-2	-	TRBV28	-	TGTGCCAGCAGTCCCTCACTACGACACAGGGATGGCTACACCTTC	CASSPSLRHRDGYTF
TRBJ1-5	TRBD1	TRBV15	-	TGTGCCACCAGCAGAGATCGGACAGGGGTGTTGTCCCAGCATTTT	CATSRDRTGVLSQHF
TRBJ2-1	-	TRBV27	-	TGTGCCAGCAGCCTGCAGGGGTCCTACAATGAGCAGTTCTTC	CASSLQGSYNEQFF
TRBJ1-1	-	TRBV19	few	TGTGCCACCAGGGCCGGGGGCAAAGCTTTCTTT	CATRAGGKAFF
TRBJ2-7	-	TRBV6-1	-	TGTGCCAGCACAATGTCCGGGGACGAGCAGTACTTC	CASTMSGDEQYF
TRBJ2-2	-	TRBV28	-	TGTGCCAGCAGTTTCCGGGTTAGCGTCACGAACGGGGAGCTGTTTTTT	CASSFRVSVTNGELFF
TRBJ2-3	TRBD2	TRBV27	-	TGTGCCAGCAGTCCGGGACTAGCGGGAGGTACAGATACGCAGTATTTT	CASSPGLAGGTDTQYF